This TCR beta chain was recovered during a study of Ad26.COV2.S vaccination and SARS-CoV-2 variants. Data came from immunoSEQ multiplex PCR; TCRdb stores just in-frame clones and leaves some out. The table records about 480,000 clones, 87% of them present only once. The treatment here: 19 received Ad26.COV2.S at low or high dose, single or two shots; about 5 received placebo; per-sample allocation not given. It was on day 63 after the first vaccine or placebo injection that samples were taken. Trimming pared 5 bases from V and 0 bases from J, leaving 2 bases between. This CDR3 comprises 13 residues. Per the germline V gene, CDR1 is SGHTA and CDR2 is FQGTGA. This clone appeared once.

The gene calls are TRBV7-3 and TRBJ2-6; D remains unclear. The sequenced sample was peripheral blood, obtained in a trial of Ad26.COV2.S vaccine versus placebo. The origin of this receptor is a person aged 18-60 years who received the Ad26.COV2.S COVID-19 vaccine or a placebo. CDR3 nucleotide sequence: TGTGCCAGCAGCGCCTCTGGGGCCAACGTCCTGACTTTC. Its translation: CASSASGANVLTF.